The clone carrying this T cell receptor beta chain has just a few counts. The antigen is not known. Germline V gene data show CDR1 as ENHRY and CDR2 as SYGVKD. Trimming left V 3 bases short and J 4 bases short, with 13 bases between. The CDR3 runs 15 residues. The data belong to a study of post-analysis software for immune sequencing data. Study findings and constraints: Elevated frequency relative to controls characterized four or five TRBV segments in patients, TRBV5-6, TRBV5-1 and TRBV20-1 among them. Patients with multiple sclerosis recorded significantly lower normalized Chao1 diversity than controls, the study found.

Prepared libraries of TCR beta cDNA carried unique molecular identifiers. Input populations of roughly 0.95 to 10 million T cells gave rise to approximately 500,000 cDNA molecules. One entry per CDR3 protein, called by TCRdb with MiXCR from the PCR reads. The repertoire consists of 450,000 to 650,000 distinct CDR3 sequences, with about 40% occurring once and the leading ten covering around 1.7%. This TCR was recovered from a girl aged 5-17 years with multiple sclerosis. The sample consisted of blood. The chain combines TRBV10-3 with TRBJ2-1, with a possible D match to TRBD2 (6 bases). Here the CDR3 DNA reads TGTGCCATCAGTGATAAACTAGCAGGATACAATGAGCAGTTCTTC. Protein sequence: CAISDKLAGYNEQFF.